The T cell receptor beta chain described here comes from a study of CD8+ T cells in alopecia areata. Findings of the study overall: Scalp lesions, especially in alopecia totalis/universalis, had higher clonality than normal scalp.

Extracted RNA was reverse transcribed into cDNA, the sequencing template. The data were produced by immunoSEQ multiplex PCR, yet TCRdb's version contains in-frame clones alone and is incomplete. The sample gives about 250,000 clones, 60% of which show up once; roughly 0.93% is in the top ten. As regards this clone: What it binds is unknown.

Treatment noted: oral pan-JAK inhibitor, 5-10 mg twice daily. This TCR was sampled from a human donor with alopecia areata. The sequences come from CD4+ T cells sorted from blood, collected around week 54, from a patient treated with tofacitinib.

CDR3 amino acids: CASSQNPGLQTQHF. Here the CDR3 DNA reads TGTGCCAGCAGCCAGAACCCGGGCCTTCAAACCCAGCATTTT. The chain carries TRBV4-2 and TRBJ1-5; D is uncertain. The CDR3 length is 14 residues. The germline gives CDR1 LGHNA, CDR2 YNFKEQ. Trimming removed 3 bases at V and 11 bases at J, with 17 bases between.